Sequencing of this T cell receptor beta chain was carried out in a study of shared clonotypes between healthy human individuals. Points from the study as a whole: The study found lower generation probabilities in non-shared clonotypes than in those shared by all four donors.

TCRdb's table, derived via immunoSEQ multiplex PCR, lists solely in-frame clones and lacks some. The data contain approximately 2.3 million clones, approximately 95% of them seen just once; the ten biggest clones take up 0.3% to 0.4%. Germline CDR1 is MNHEY and CDR2 is SMNVEV (reference sequence). The CDR3 is 20 residues long. After removal of 3 bases from V and 1 base from J, the junction contained 14 bases not matched to a gene. Note on this clone: The target antigen is unknown.

What was sequenced was naive CD4+ T cells from PBMCs. Subset meaning: CD45RA+ positively selected. The sequence derives from a man between 18 and 35 years old in good health. Some clones in this sample may be carry-over from other donors' samples. V gene TRBV27 combines with J gene TRBJ2-3; the match to TRBD2 covers 12 bases. The CDR3 DNA reads as TGTGCCAGCAGTTTTGGACTAGCGGGATTACTTTTCACGGGCACAGATACGCAGTATTTT. This codes for CASSFGLAGLLFTGTDTQYF.